The entry below describes one T cell receptor (beta chain). The antigen is undetermined. The germline V and J ends were trimmed by 1 base and 3 bases, with 10 bases remaining between them. The germline CDR1 and CDR2 sequences are LGHNA and YSLEER. CDR3 length: 15 amino acids. The sample is drawn from a study of Ad26.COV2.S vaccination and SARS-CoV-2 variants. General study results and limits: Total T cell responses were possibly underestimated by TCR breadth and depth analyses.

The table came from immunoSEQ multiplex PCR; TCRdb's copy has only in-frame clones and leaves some out. This table holds under 500,000 clones, around 93% found once. Treatment given: 19 received Ad26.COV2.S at low or high dose, single or two shots; roughly 5 received placebo; per-sample allocation not given. Specimen acquisition occurred on day 63 following the initial vaccine or placebo injection. V gene TRBV4-3 combines with J gene TRBJ2-1; D might be TRBD2 (5 bases). The receptor's source is a person between 18 and 65 years old who received the Ad26.COV2.S COVID-19 vaccine or a placebo. Specimen: peripheral blood, collected in a trial of Ad26.COV2.S vaccine versus placebo. The chain's CDR3 is CASSQALGSYNEQFF. In DNA form, the CDR3 reads TGCGCCAGCAGCCAAGCCCTAGGGAGCTACAATGAGCAGTTCTTC.